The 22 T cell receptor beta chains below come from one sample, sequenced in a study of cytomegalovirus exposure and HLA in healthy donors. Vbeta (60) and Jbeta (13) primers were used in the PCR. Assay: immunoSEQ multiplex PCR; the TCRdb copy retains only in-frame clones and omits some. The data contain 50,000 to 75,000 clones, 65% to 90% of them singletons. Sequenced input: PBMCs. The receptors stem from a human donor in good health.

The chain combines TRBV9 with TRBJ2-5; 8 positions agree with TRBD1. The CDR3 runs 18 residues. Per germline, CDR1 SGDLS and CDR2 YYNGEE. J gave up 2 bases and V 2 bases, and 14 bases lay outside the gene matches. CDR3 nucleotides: TGTGCCAGCAGCGTGAGGGGGTCCGGGACAGGACGACAAGAGACCCAGTACTTC. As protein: CASSVRGSGTGRQETQYF.

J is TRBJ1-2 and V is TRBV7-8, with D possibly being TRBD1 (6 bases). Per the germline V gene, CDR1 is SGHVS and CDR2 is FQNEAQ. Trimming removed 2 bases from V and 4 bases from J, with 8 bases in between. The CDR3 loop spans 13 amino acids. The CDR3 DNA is TGTGCCAGCAGCTTAAGGGGGGGCTATGGCTACACCTTC. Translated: CASSLRGGYGYTF.

CDR3 DNA: TGTGCCAGCAGCCCGAGTCGGACAGGATACAATGAGCAGTTCTTC. Amino acids: CASSPSRTGYNEQFF. This rearrangement joins TRBV11-3 to TRBJ2-1; 7 bases match TRBD1. V gave up 5 bases and J gave up 4 bases; unmatched junction bases: 8. CDR1 is SGHNT and CDR2 is YENEEA in the germline V gene. There are 15 residues in the CDR3.

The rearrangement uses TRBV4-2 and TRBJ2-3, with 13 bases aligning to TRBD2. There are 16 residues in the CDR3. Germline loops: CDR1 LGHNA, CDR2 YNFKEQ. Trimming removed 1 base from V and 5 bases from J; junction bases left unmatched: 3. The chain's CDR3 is CASSQAGLAGIDTQYF. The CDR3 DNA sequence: TGTGCCAGCAGCCAAGCGGGACTAGCGGGGATAGATACGCAGTATTTT.

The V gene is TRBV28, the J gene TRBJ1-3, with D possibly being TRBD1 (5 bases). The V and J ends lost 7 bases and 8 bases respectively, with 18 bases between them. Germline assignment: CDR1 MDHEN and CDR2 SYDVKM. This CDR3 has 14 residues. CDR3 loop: CASIFRQGVDTIYF. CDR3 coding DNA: TGTGCCAGCATTTTTCGACAAGGGGTTGACACCATATATTTT. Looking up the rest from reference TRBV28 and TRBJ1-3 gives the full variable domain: DVKVTQSSRYLVKRTGEKVFLECVQDMDHENMFWYRQDPGLGLRLIYFSYDVKMKEKGDIPEGYSVSREKKERFSLILESASTNQTSMYLCASIFRQGVDTIYFGEGSWLTVV.

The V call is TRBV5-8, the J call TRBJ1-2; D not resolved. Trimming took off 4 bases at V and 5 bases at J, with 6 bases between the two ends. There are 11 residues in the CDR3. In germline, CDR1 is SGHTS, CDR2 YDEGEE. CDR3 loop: CASSPSYGYTF. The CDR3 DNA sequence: TGTGCCAGCAGCCCGTCTTATGGCTACACCTTC.

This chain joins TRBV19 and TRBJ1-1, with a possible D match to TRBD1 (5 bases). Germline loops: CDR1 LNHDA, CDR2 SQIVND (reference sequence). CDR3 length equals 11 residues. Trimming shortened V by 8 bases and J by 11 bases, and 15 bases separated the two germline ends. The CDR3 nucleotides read TGTGCCAGTGGATACAGGACGTCGGCTTTCTTT. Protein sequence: CASGYRTSAFF. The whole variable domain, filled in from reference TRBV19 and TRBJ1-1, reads DGGITQSPKYLFRKEGQNVTLSCEQNLNHDAMYWYRQDPGQGLRLIYYSQIVNDFQKGDIAEGYSVSREKKESFPLTVTSAQKNPTAFYLCASGYRTSAFFGQGTRLTVV.

This CDR3 reads CASSDPGQFFLQPQHF. CDR3 nucleotide sequence: TGCGCCAGCAGTGACCCGGGACAGTTTTTCCTACAGCCCCAGCATTTT. The V and J genes are TRBV10-2 and TRBJ1-5, with TRBD1 identical over 7 bases. The CDR3 contains 16 residues. V was clipped by 3 bases and J by 7 bases; unmatched bases: 12. Germline-derived CDR1 and CDR2 are WSHSY and SAAADI.

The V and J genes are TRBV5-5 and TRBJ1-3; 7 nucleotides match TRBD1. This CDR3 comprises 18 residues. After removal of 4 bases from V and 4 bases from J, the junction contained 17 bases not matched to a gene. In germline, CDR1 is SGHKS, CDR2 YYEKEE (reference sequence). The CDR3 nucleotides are TGTGCCAGCAGCCCGGGGTCGACAGGGCTATCGACCGGAAACACCATATATTTT. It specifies CASSPGSTGLSTGNTIYF. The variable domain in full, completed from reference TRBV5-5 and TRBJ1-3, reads DAGVTQSPTHLIKTRGQQVTLRCSPISGHKSVSWYQQVLGQGPQFIFQYYEKEERGRGNFPDRFSARQFPNYSSELNVNALLLGDSALYLCASSPGSTGLSTGNTIYFGEGSWLTVV.

CDR3 nucleotide sequence: TGTGCCAGCAGTTCGCCTATCACAGGGGACAAGGCTGAAGCTTTCTTT. Translated: CASSSPITGDKAEAFF. V and J are TRBV27 and TRBJ1-1; 7 bases fit TRBD1. CDR3 size: 16 residues. Trimming cost V 4 bases and J 6 bases; bases outside gene matches: 14. Germline lookup yields CDR1 MNHEY and CDR2 SMNVEV (reference sequence).

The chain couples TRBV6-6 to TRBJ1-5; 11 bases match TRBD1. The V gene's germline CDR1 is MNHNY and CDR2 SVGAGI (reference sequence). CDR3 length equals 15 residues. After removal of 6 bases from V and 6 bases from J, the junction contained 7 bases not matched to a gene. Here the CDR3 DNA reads TGTGCCAGCAGCTACCAGGGACAGGGGGTTCAGCCCCAGCATTTT. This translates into CASSYQGQGVQPQHF.

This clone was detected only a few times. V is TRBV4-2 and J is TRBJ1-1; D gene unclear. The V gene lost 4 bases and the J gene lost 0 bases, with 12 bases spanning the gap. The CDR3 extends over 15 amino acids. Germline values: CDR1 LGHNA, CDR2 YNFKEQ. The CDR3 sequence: CASSPPLSMNTEAFF. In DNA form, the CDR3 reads TGTGCCAGCAGCCCACCCCTTAGCATGAACACTGAAGCTTTCTTT.

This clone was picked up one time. CDR3 sequence reads: CASSLTSYNEQFF. The CDR3 coding sequence is TGTGCCAGCAGCTTGACTAGCTACAATGAGCAGTTCTTC. V usage is TRBV11-2 and J usage is TRBJ2-1, with a possible D match to TRBD2 (6 bases). The V and J ends lost 3 bases and 3 bases respectively, with 6 bases between them. Germline CDR1 is SGHAT and CDR2 is FQNNGV. The CDR3 is 13 amino acids.

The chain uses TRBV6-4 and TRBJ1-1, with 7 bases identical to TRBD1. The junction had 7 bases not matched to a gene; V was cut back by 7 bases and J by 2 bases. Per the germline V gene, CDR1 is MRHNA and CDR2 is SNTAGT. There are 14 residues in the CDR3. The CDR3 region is CASKIDRENTEAFF. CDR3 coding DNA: TGTGCCAGCAAGATAGACAGGGAAAACACTGAAGCTTTCTTT.

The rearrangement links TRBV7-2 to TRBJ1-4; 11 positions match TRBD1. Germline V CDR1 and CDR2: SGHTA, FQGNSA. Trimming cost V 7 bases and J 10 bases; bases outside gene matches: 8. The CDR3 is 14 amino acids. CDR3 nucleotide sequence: TGTGCCAGCAACCAGGGGACAGGGGGAAGAAAACTGTTTTTT. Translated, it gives CASNQGTGGRKLFF.

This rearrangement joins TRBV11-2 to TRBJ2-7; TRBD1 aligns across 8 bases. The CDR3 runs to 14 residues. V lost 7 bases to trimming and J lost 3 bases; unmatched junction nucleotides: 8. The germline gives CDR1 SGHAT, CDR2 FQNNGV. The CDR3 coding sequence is TGTGCCAGCATCGGACAGGGACAGATCTACGAGCAGTACTTC. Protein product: CASIGQGQIYEQYF.

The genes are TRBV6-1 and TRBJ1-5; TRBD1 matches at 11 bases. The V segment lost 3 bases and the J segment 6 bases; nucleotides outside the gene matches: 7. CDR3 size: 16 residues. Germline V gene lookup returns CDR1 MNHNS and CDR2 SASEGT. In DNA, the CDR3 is TGTGCCAGCAGTGAGAGGACAGGGGGCATCGGTCAGCCCCAGCATTTT. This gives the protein CASSERTGGIGQPQHF.

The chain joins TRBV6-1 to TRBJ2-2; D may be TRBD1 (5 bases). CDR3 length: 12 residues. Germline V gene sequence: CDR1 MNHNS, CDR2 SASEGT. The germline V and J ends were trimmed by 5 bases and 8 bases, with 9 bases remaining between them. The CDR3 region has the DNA TGTGCCAGCAGTTATGGGGCAGGGGAGCTGTTTTTT. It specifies CASSYGAGELFF.

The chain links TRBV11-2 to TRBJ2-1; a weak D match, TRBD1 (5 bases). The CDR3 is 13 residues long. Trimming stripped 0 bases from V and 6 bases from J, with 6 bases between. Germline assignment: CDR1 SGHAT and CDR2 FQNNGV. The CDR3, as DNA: TGTGCCAGCAGCTTAGACAGGGCCAATGAGCAGTTCTTC. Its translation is CASSLDRANEQFF.

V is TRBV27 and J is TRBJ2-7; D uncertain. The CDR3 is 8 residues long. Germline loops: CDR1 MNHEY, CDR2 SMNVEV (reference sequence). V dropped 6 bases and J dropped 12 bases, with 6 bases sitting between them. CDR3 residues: CASSTRYF. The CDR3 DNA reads TGTGCCAGCAGCACGCGGTACTTC.

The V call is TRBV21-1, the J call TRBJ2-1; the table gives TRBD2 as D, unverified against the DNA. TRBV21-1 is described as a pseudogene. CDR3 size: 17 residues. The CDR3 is CASTNWALAAFYNEQFF. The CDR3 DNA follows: TGTGCCAGCACCAACTGGGCCCTAGCGGCCTTCTACAATGAGCAGTTCTTC.

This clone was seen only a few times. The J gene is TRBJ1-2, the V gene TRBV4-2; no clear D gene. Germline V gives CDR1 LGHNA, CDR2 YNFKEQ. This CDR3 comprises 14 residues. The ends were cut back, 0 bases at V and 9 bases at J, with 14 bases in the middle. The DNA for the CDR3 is TGTGCCAGCAGCCAAGATACGGAGTCCTCTAGCTACACCTTC. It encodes CASSQDTESSSYTF.